This entry lists 8 T cell receptor beta chains sequenced from one sample in a study of OX40 agonist ivuxolimab in advanced cancers. Produced via immunoSEQ multiplex PCR; TCRdb's table is partial and in-frame only. The repertoire holds about 68,000 clones, with about 83% as singletons. The specimen was CD4+ or CD8+ T cells sorted from blood, collected in a trial of the OX40 agonist ivuxolimab. All receptors derive from an adult with an advanced solid tumor such as melanoma, head and neck, liver or kidney cancer.

The chain employs TRBV11-2 and TRBJ2-7; TRBD2 agrees at 8 bases. This CDR3 has 16 amino acids. Germline CDR1 reads SGHAT; CDR2 reads FQNNGV. J gave up 5 bases and V 4 bases, and 13 bases lay outside the gene matches. The CDR3 DNA reads TGTGCCAGCAGCTCCCTCAGAAGGACTAGCCCGAACGAGCAGTACTTC. Translation gives CASSSLRRTSPNEQYF. Together with reference TRBV11-2 and TRBJ2-7, the CDR3 gives the full variable domain: EAGVAQSPRYKIIEKRQSVAFWCNPISGHATLYWYQQILGQGPKLLIQFQNNGVVDDSQLPKDRFSAERLKGVDSTLKIQPAKLEDSAVYLCASSSLRRTSPNEQYFGPGTRLTVT.

V gene TRBV25-1 combines with J gene TRBJ1-1, with D possibly being TRBD1 (5 bases). Germline V gene data show CDR1 as MGHDK and CDR2 as SYGVNS. The V end lost 5 bases, the J end lost 7 bases, and 14 bases lay between the germline ends. The CDR3 is 13 residues long. The CDR3 is CASSRGDRDEAFF. The CDR3 DNA reads TGTGCCAGCAGTCGGGGGGACCGGGATGAAGCTTTCTTT.

The chain has TRBV7-2 and TRBJ2-6, with D perhaps TRBD1 (6 bases). This CDR3 comprises 17 residues. Deletions cut 7 bases from V and 0 bases from J, with 16 bases between. Germline CDR1 is SGHTA and CDR2 is FQGNSA. CDR3 sequence (DNA): TGTGCCAGCACCCTAGGGGGTTTTATCTCTGGGGCCAACGTCCTGACTTTC. Residues: CASTLGGFISGANVLTF. The full variable domain, completed using reference TRBV7-2 and TRBJ2-6, is GAGVSQSPSNKVTEKGKDVELRCDPISGHTALYWYRQSLGQGLEFLIYFQGNSAPDKSGLPSDRFSAERTGGSVSTLTIQRTQQEDSAVYLCASTLGGFISGANVLTFGAGSRLTVL.

This clone came up once. This chain joins TRBV6-5 and TRBJ1-4; 8 positions agree with TRBD1. This CDR3 is 15 amino acids long. J was trimmed by 0 bases and V by 7 bases; bases with no gene match: 4. The V gene's germline CDR1 is MNHEY and CDR2 SVGAGI. The CDR3 DNA reads TGTGCCAGCAAAGGACAGGGTGCAACTAATGAAAAACTGTTTTTT. Amino acids: CASKGQGATNEKLFF.

A remark on this clone: Other DNA sequences in this specimen translate into the identical CDR3. This sequence joins TRBV6-5 and TRBJ2-5; no reliable D call. CDR1 and CDR2 from the germline V gene are MNHEY and SVGAGI. The V and J ends lost 3 bases and 2 bases respectively, with 13 bases between them. The CDR3 is made up of 15 amino acids. The CDR3 nucleotides read TGTGCCAGCAGTTATGCCGTATCGTTTCAAGAGACCCAGTACTTC. Its translation: CASSYAVSFQETQYF.

J is TRBJ1-1 and V is TRBV2; D may be TRBD1 (6 bases). Germline V CDR1 and CDR2: SNHLY, FYNNEI. V was trimmed by 5 bases and J by 3 bases, leaving 10 bases between them. This CDR3 spans 13 amino acids. The CDR3 region is CASSRQEHTEAFF. The CDR3 DNA reads TGTGCCAGCAGTCGACAGGAGCACACTGAAGCTTTCTTT.

The J gene is TRBJ2-1, the V gene TRBV19; D unresolved. The V end was cut by 1 base, the J end by 8 bases, with 6 bases between. CDR1 is LNHDA and CDR2 is SQIVND in the germline V gene (reference sequence). The CDR3 consists of 12 residues. CDR3: CASSIGGYEQFF. CDR3 in DNA: TGTGCCAGTAGTATAGGTGGGTATGAGCAGTTCTTC.

The chain combines TRBV21-1 with TRBJ2-5; TRBD2, the table's D call, lacks a check against the DNA. TRBV21-1 is shown as a pseudogene. This CDR3 is 11 amino acids long. The CDR3, as DNA: TGTGCCAGCATCATTCGGGAGACCCAGTACTTC. This encodes CASIIRETQYF.